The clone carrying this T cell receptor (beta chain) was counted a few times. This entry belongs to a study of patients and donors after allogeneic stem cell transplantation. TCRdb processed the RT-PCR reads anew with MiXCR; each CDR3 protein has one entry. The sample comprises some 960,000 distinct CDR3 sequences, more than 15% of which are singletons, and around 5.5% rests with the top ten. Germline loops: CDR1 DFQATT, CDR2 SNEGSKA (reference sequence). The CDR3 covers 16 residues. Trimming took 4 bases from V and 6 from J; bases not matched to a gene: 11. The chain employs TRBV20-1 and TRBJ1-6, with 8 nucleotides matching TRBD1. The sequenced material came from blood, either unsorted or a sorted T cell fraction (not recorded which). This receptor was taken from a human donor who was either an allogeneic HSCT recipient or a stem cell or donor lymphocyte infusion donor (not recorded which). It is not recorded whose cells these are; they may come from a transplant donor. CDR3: CSAIDRGGLGNSPLHF. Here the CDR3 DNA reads TGCAGTGCTATAGACAGGGGAGGATTAGGTAATTCACCCCTCCACTTT.